One sample yielded the 6 T cell receptor beta chains listed below, sequenced in a study of T cell responses to AZD1222 COVID-19 vaccine. The method was immunoSEQ multiplex PCR; TCRdb's version includes in-frame clones alone and lacks a portion of them. The sample consists of around 170,000 clones, approximately 86% of them appearing once. The sample in question was peripheral blood, obtained 28 days after the second AZD1222 dose. Receptors were obtained from an adult who received the AZD1222 COVID-19 vaccine.

The CDR3, as DNA: TGCGCCAGCAGTCGATGTCTCAGTGCAACTAATGAAAAACTGTTTTTT. Its protein product is CASSRCLSATNEKLFF. V gene TRBV23-1 combines with J gene TRBJ1-4; the D is unclear. TRBV23-1 is assigned to the ORF class and has an uncertain function. This CDR3 contains 16 residues. V lost 4 bases, J lost 0 bases, and 12 bases lay in between.

The rearrangement uses TRBV7-2 and TRBJ1-1, with TRBD1 as a possible D gene (5 bases). The V end was cut by 4 bases, the J end by 1 base, with 13 bases between. Germline CDR1 is SGHTA and CDR2 is FQGNSA. The CDR3 contains 15 residues. The CDR3 reads CASSSPGAKNTEAFF. CDR3 nucleotides: TGTGCCAGCAGCTCACCCGGGGCTAAGAACACTGAAGCTTTCTTT.

The chain carries TRBV2 and TRBJ2-7, with 7 bases that match TRBD1. Germline CDR1 and CDR2: SNHLY and FYNNEI. CDR3 size: 11 residues. V was clipped by 11 bases and J by 4 bases; unmatched bases: 5. The CDR3 DNA follows: TGTGCCGGGACACAGGGGTACGAGCAGTACTTC. It is translated as CAGTQGYEQYF.

In this sample, this clone turned up a few times. The chain carries TRBV7-2 and TRBJ1-5; TRBD1 aligns across 7 bases. J gave up 1 base and V 6 bases, and 6 bases lay outside the gene matches. The length of the CDR3 is 15 residues. CDR1 is SGHTA, CDR2 FQGNSA, per germline. Here the CDR3 reads CASREQGGSNQPQHF. The CDR3 DNA reads as TGTGCCAGCAGAGAACAAGGGGGCAGCAATCAGCCCCAGCATTTT. The full variable domain, completed using reference TRBV7-2 and TRBJ1-5, is GAGVSQSPSNKVTEKGKDVELRCDPISGHTALYWYRQSLGQGLEFLIYFQGNSAPDKSGLPSDRFSAERTGGSVSTLTIQRTQQEDSAVYLCASREQGGSNQPQHFGDGTRLSIL.

The rearrangement joins TRBV5-8 to TRBJ1-5; TRBD1 is a possible D gene (6 bases). Germline V CDR1 and CDR2: SGHTS, YDEGEE. This CDR3 region has 15 residues. Trimming took 6 bases from V and 4 from J, leaving 17 bases between them. The CDR3: CASTPARQGNQPQHF. The CDR3 bases are TGTGCCAGCACCCCGGCCCGGCAGGGGAATCAGCCCCAGCATTTT.

V and J are TRBV7-9 and TRBJ1-3; TRBD1 might be the D (6 bases). Germline V gene lookup returns CDR1 SEHNR and CDR2 FQNEAQ (reference sequence). The CDR3 runs 12 residues. V lost 8 bases to trimming and J lost 9 bases, with 14 bases between them. Here the CDR3 DNA reads TGTGCCAGCGAGGCGGGAGGGGGCACCATATATTTT. Translating it yields CASEAGGGTIYF.